Shown below are 15 T cell receptor beta chains from a single sample sequenced in a study of OX40 agonist ivuxolimab in advanced cancers. Sequenced by immunoSEQ multiplex PCR; TCRdb stores in-frame clones only, minus some. The sample has some 41,000 clones, just under 90% seen once. The specimen was CD4+ or CD8+ T cells sorted from blood, collected in a trial of the OX40 agonist ivuxolimab. The source of these receptors is an adult with an advanced solid tumor such as melanoma, head and neck, liver or kidney cancer.

J is TRBJ1-1 and V is TRBV19; 8 bases line up with TRBD1. The CDR3 sequence is 16 residues long. Trimming cost V 3 bases and J 1 base; bases outside gene matches: 7. Germline values: CDR1 LNHDA, CDR2 SQIVND (reference sequence). The DNA of the CDR3 is TGTGCCAGTAGTATCCAGGGGGCTCGAAGGAACACTGAAGCTTTCTTT. The encoded protein is CASSIQGARRNTEAFF.

This clone was found once. The J gene is TRBJ2-1, the V gene TRBV6-1, with TRBD2 identical over 7 bases. J was trimmed by 9 bases and V by 2 bases; bases with no gene match: 7. Germline lookup yields CDR1 MNHNS and CDR2 SASEGT. This CDR3 region has 14 residues. For the CDR3, the DNA is TGTGCCAGCAGTGAATTCCCGGGAGGCGGTGAGCAGTTCTTC. It codes for CASSEFPGGGEQFF.

A note on this clone: Other DNA sequences in this sample translate to the same CDR3. The rearrangement uses TRBV28 and TRBJ1-2, with D unresolved. The CDR3 is 12 residues long. Per germline, CDR1 MDHEN and CDR2 SYDVKM. Trimming left V 6 bases short and J 4 bases short, with 9 bases between. The DNA of the CDR3 is TGTGCCAGCAGCTTCACCTTCTATGGCTACACCTTC. Encoded protein: CASSFTFYGYTF.

Only one count was recorded for this clone. Different DNA sequences within this sample yield the same CDR3. V gene TRBV5-1 combines with J gene TRBJ2-3, with 13 bases that match TRBD2. Germline V CDR1 and CDR2: SGHRS, YFSETQ. J gave up 5 bases and V 2 bases, and 5 bases lay outside the gene matches. This CDR3 spans 16 amino acids. The CDR3 sequence: CASSLGLAGAGDTQYF. CDR3 coding DNA: TGCGCCAGCAGCTTAGGACTAGCGGGAGCCGGAGATACGCAGTATTTT.

The chain recombines TRBV7-8 with TRBJ2-7; D unclear. In germline, CDR1 is SGHVS, CDR2 FQNEAQ. CDR3 length: 14 residues. Trimming left V 1 base short and J 0 bases short, with 7 bases between. CDR3: CASSLDSLSYEQYF. The CDR3 nucleotides are TGTGCCAGCAGCTTAGACAGTCTCTCCTACGAGCAGTACTTC.

This clone was seen a single time. The gene calls are TRBV4-2 and TRBJ2-5, with D unclear. Germline CDR1 and CDR2: LGHNA and YNFKEQ. This CDR3 region has 12 residues. Trimming removed 4 bases at V and 0 bases at J, with 3 bases between. The CDR3 protein is CASSRDQETQYF. The CDR3 nucleotides are TGTGCCAGCAGCCGGGACCAAGAGACCCAGTACTTC.

The chain uses TRBV25-1 and TRBJ2-7; possible D gene TRBD2, 6 bases. V gave up 6 bases and J gave up 1 base, with 10 bases separating them. Germline V gene data show CDR1 as MGHDK and CDR2 as SYGVNS. The CDR3 consists of 13 residues. For the CDR3, the DNA is TGTGCCAGCAGCCGAGGGAGGTCCTACGAGCAGTACTTC. It specifies CASSRGRSYEQYF.

The CDR3 reads CASSPRLPRGYEQYF. In DNA, the CDR3 is TGTGCCAGCAGTCCCAGATTGCCACGGGGGTACGAGCAGTACTTC. The rearrangement links TRBV28 to TRBJ2-7; TRBD2 is a possible D gene (6 bases). Germline V gives CDR1 MDHEN, CDR2 SYDVKM. This CDR3 contains 15 residues. V was trimmed by 5 bases and J by 4 bases, leaving 18 bases between them.

CDR3 bases: TGTGCCAGTAGTATAGCGGGGTATAGCAATCAGCCCCAGCATTTT. Its protein is CASSIAGYSNQPQHF. The gene calls are TRBV19 and TRBJ1-5; D remains unclear. Trimming removed 1 base from V and 0 bases from J, with 7 bases in between. There are 15 residues in the CDR3. Germline V lookup: CDR1 LNHDA, CDR2 SQIVND (reference sequence).

This clone was counted a few times. The CDR3 spells CASSSGQGGEQYF. CDR3 bases: TGTGCCAGCAGCTCTGGACAGGGAGGAGAGCAGTACTTC. The rearrangement links TRBV7-6 to TRBJ2-7; 8 bases align to TRBD1. V lost 4 bases to trimming and J lost 7 bases; unmatched junction nucleotides: 6. The CDR3 is 13 residues long. Germline-derived CDR1 and CDR2 are SGHVS and FNYEAQ.

The rearrangement links TRBV5-6 to TRBJ2-4, with D tentatively TRBD2 (6 bases). Trimming pared 2 bases from V and 8 bases from J, leaving 11 bases between. Germline CDR1 SGHDT, CDR2 YYEEEE. This CDR3 comprises 13 residues. The CDR3 nucleotides are TGTGCCAGCAGCTTCCACGGGGGAGACATTCAGTACTTC. Its translation: CASSFHGGDIQYF. The full variable domain, in which reference TRBV5-6 and TRBJ2-4 provide the parts outside the CDR3, is DAGVTQSPTHLIKTRGQQVTLRCSPKSGHDTVSWYQQALGQGPQFIFQYYEEEERQRGNFPDRFSGHQFPNYSSELNVNALLLGDSALYLCASSFHGGDIQYFGAGTRLSVL.

The V gene is TRBV5-5, the J gene TRBJ2-6; no clear D. Germline CDR1 reads SGHKS; CDR2 reads YYEKEE (reference sequence). V was shortened by 0 bases and J by 5 bases, with 6 bases between the two germline ends. The CDR3 totals 14 residues. CDR3 sequence reads: CASSLDAWANVLTF. The CDR3, as DNA: TGTGCCAGCAGCTTGGACGCTTGGGCCAACGTCCTGACTTTC.

The V gene is TRBV11-3, the J gene TRBJ2-1; weak D call: TRBD1 (5 bases). The CDR3 totals 15 residues. Germline assignment: CDR1 SGHNT and CDR2 YENEEA. Trimming stripped 2 bases from V and 3 bases from J, with 11 bases between. Here the CDR3 reads CASSLNRQGYNEQFF. CDR3 bases: TGTGCCAGCAGCTTAAATCGGCAGGGCTACAATGAGCAGTTCTTC. The complete variable domain, with remaining parts taken from reference TRBV11-3 and TRBJ2-1, reads EAGVVQSPRYKIIEKKQPVAFWCNPISGHNTLYWYLQNLGQGPELLIRYENEEAVDDSQLPKDRFSAERLKGVDSTLKIQPAELGDSAVYLCASSLNRQGYNEQFFGPGTRLTVL.

The chain couples TRBV28 to TRBJ1-2; D perhaps matches TRBD1 (6 bases). Per germline, CDR1 MDHEN and CDR2 SYDVKM. This CDR3 has 15 amino acids. V lost 3 bases and J lost 0, with 11 bases in between. CDR3 sequence reads: CASSFPTGTNYGYTF. Here the CDR3 DNA reads TGTGCCAGCAGTTTCCCCACAGGGACTAACTATGGCTACACCTTC.

This sequence joins TRBV4-1 and TRBJ2-5, with a tentative D call TRBD2 (6 bases). The length of the CDR3 is 15 residues. Germline CDR1 reads MGHRA; CDR2 reads YSYEKL. The germline V and J ends were trimmed by 0 bases and 2 bases, with 10 bases remaining between them. CDR3 coding DNA: TGCGCCAGCAGCCAAGACGCAGGGAGGCAAGAGACCCAGTACTTC. This encodes CASSQDAGRQETQYF.